The 11 T cell receptor beta chains below all came from one sample that was sequenced in a study of T-cell memory formation after mild COVID-19. Each CDR3 protein gets one entry after TCRdb re-called the 5' RACE reads with MiXCR. Of fewer than 450,000 distinct CDR3 sequences listed, 20% to 25% are singletons. The specimen was PBMCs or a T cell subset sorted from them (not recorded which). These receptors were collected from an adult woman who had mild COVID-19 (a few samples of this study predate the infection). Cell type and time point are not known.

This clonotype has more than one count but fewer than ten. J is TRBJ2-7 and V is TRBV12-3 or TRBV12-4, with D unclear. The CDR3 extends over 13 amino acids. Trimming removed 5 bases at V and 4 bases at J, with 12 bases between. DNA for the CDR3: TGTGCCAGCAGTCTGTGGAGCGCTTACGAGCAGTACTTC. Translated, it gives CASSLWSAYEQYF.

The chain recombines TRBV7-8 with TRBJ2-5; 8 nucleotides match TRBD2. There are 16 residues in the CDR3. Germline V gene lookup returns CDR1 SGHVS and CDR2 FQNEAQ. V lost 4 bases and J lost 5; bases outside the gene matches: 12. The CDR3 coding sequence is TGTGCCAGCAGCTCAGTACCGGGAGGGCCTTTCGAGACCCAGTACTTC. Its protein product is CASSSVPGGPFETQYF.

The rearrangement links TRBV4-1 to TRBJ2-3; D may be TRBD1 or TRBD2 (5 bases each). The CDR3 has 15 residues. V was pared by 3 bases and J by 5 bases, with 15 bases between. Germline assignment: CDR1 MGHRA and CDR2 YSYEKL. The CDR3 loop reads CASSQGRAPGDTQYF. CDR3 coding DNA: TGCGCCAGCAGCCAGGGGCGGGCCCCTGGAGATACGCAGTATTTT.

The V gene is TRBV19, the J gene TRBJ1-1; no definite D call. The V gene's germline CDR1 is LNHDA and CDR2 SQIVND (reference sequence). The CDR3 spans 13 residues. V gave up 9 bases and J gave up 3 bases, with 14 bases separating them. The CDR3 here is CASGIAAHTEAFF. The CDR3 region has the DNA TGTGCCAGCGGTATAGCGGCTCACACTGAAGCTTTCTTT.

In this sample, this clonotype turned up a few times. The chain carries TRBV6-6 and TRBJ2-7; 9 positions agree with TRBD1. The junction had 15 bases not matched to a gene; V was cut back by 6 bases and J by 3 bases. Germline values: CDR1 MNHNY, CDR2 SVGAGI (reference sequence). The CDR3 is made up of 17 amino acids. The CDR3 DNA reads TGTGCCAGCAGCCCGGGACAGGGAGGGAACGCGGTCTACGAGCAGTACTTC. Its translation: CASSPGQGGNAVYEQYF.

This chain links TRBV2 with TRBJ2-7, with D uncertain. The V end lost 4 bases, the J end lost 5 bases, and 6 bases lay between the germline ends. Germline loops: CDR1 SNHLY, CDR2 FYNNEI. This CDR3 spans 11 amino acids. CDR3: CASSGLNEQYF. In nucleotides, the CDR3 is TGTGCCAGCAGTGGGTTGAACGAGCAGTACTTC.

This clonotype was seen a few times. CDR3 sequence reads: CASRPAGGSSTDTQYF. Here the CDR3 DNA reads TGCGCCAGCAGGCCCGCAGGAGGGAGTAGCACAGATACGCAGTATTTT. This chain connects TRBV5-1 to TRBJ2-3; D is perhaps TRBD2 (6 bases). CDR3 length: 16 residues. The V end lost 5 bases, the J end lost 0 bases, and 16 bases lay between the germline ends. Looked up from germline, CDR1 is SGHRS and CDR2 is YFSETQ.

V gene TRBV27 combines with J gene TRBJ1-5; D remains unclear. Germline V gene lookup returns CDR1 MNHEY and CDR2 SMNVEV (reference sequence). The CDR3 length is 15 residues. V was clipped by 4 bases and J by 0 bases, with 10 bases between them. CDR3 DNA sequence: TGTGCCAGCAGTTCACCCCCAATTAGCAATCAGCCCCAGCATTTT. It encodes CASSSPPISNQPQHF.

This clonotype was found a few times. The chain recombines TRBV12-3 or TRBV12-4 with TRBJ2-1, with no clear D. The V gene lost 3 bases and the J gene lost 0 bases, with 9 bases spanning the gap. CDR3 size: 15 residues. The DNA for the CDR3 is TGTGCCAGCAGTTTTATGTTCGGCTCCTACAATGAGCAGTTCTTC. Protein: CASSFMFGSYNEQFF.

This clonotype has ten or more counts. The genes are TRBV4-3 and TRBJ1-4; D might be TRBD1 (6 bases). The CDR3 covers 15 residues. With 3 bases removed from V and 5 bases from J, the gap between germline ends came to 13 bases. Germline V CDR1 and CDR2: LGHNA, YSLEER. The CDR3 here is CASSQQQGGNEKLFF. CDR3 DNA sequence: TGCGCCAGCAGCCAGCAACAGGGAGGGAATGAAAAACTGTTTTTT.

The chain joins TRBV4-3 to TRBJ2-1; TRBD2 might be the D (5 bases). The germline V and J ends were trimmed by 0 bases and 4 bases, with 10 bases remaining between them. This CDR3 has 15 amino acids. Germline loops: CDR1 LGHNA, CDR2 YSLEER. The CDR3 loop reads CASSQDLDSYNEQFF. The CDR3 bases are TGCGCCAGCAGCCAAGATCTGGACTCATACAATGAGCAGTTCTTC.